This T cell receptor (beta chain) was captured in a study of cytomegalovirus exposure and HLA in healthy donors. The study ran its PCR with 60 Vbeta and 13 Jbeta primers. Generated by immunoSEQ multiplex PCR, the TCRdb table keeps only in-frame clones and is missing some. In the table there are some 130,000 clones, 60% to 80% of which are singletons. Study-level findings and limits: A prior analysis recorded that most TCR beta V segments were productive about 87% or about 30% of the time.

This clone was counted a single time. Antigen specificity is unknown. This CDR3 contains 12 residues. Germline V CDR1 and CDR2: LGHNT, FRNRAP. Trimming cost V 2 bases and J 6 bases, with 8 bases left between them. Sequencing input: PBMCs. This TCR derives from a man aged 45-65 years in good health and CMV-seropositive. The V call is TRBV12-5, the J call TRBJ2-7; D is undetermined. The CDR3 protein is CASGLKRSEQYF. In nucleotides, the CDR3 is TGTGCTAGTGGTTTGAAAAGGAGCGAGCAGTACTTC.